This T cell receptor (beta chain) came from a study of response to subunit inactivated influenza vaccine. Findings and limits, study-wide: Seasonal influenza vaccination, on each occasion, was suggested by the authors to recruit few new T cells.

Remarks on this clonotype: The target antigen is unknown.

TCRdb processed the RT-PCR reads anew with MiXCR; each CDR3 protein has one entry. The repertoire holds roughly 780,000 distinct CDR3 sequences, with approximately 18% as singletons. J was trimmed by 4 bases and V by 3 bases; bases with no gene match: 10. Germline CDR1 reads LGHDT; CDR2 reads YNNKEL (reference sequence). CDR3 length: 16 residues. The TCR was taken from a man between 45 and 60 years old who received an inactivated influenza vaccine. The sample in question was PBMCs from blood, obtained approximately 5 days after vaccination. The rearrangement uses TRBV3-1 and TRBJ1-2, with 8 positions matching TRBD1. The DNA for the CDR3 is TGTGCCAGCAGCCATACAAGCAGGGGGCGAGCCTATGGCTACACCTTC. This encodes CASSHTSRGRAYGYTF.